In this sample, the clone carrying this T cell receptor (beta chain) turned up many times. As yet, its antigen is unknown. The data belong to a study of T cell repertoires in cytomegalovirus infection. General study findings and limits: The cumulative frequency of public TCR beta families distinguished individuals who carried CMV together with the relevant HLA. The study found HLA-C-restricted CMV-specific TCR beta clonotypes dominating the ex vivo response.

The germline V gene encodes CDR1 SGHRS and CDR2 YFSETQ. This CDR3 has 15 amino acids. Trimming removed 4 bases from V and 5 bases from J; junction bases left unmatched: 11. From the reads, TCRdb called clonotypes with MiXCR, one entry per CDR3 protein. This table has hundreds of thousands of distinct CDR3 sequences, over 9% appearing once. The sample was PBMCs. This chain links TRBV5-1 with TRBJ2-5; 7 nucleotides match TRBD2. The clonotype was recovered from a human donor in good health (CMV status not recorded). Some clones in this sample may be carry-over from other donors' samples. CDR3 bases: TGCGCCAGCAGCCTGGTGGCTAGCGGAGGGGAGACCCAGTACTTC. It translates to CASSLVASGGETQYF.